The clone carrying this T cell receptor (beta chain) was detected only a few times. The germline V gene encodes CDR1 LNHDA and CDR2 SQIVND (reference sequence). This CDR3 is 17 amino acids long. V lost 5 bases, J lost 1 base, and 6 bases stayed unmatched. Every isolated RNA sample was fully reverse transcribed, so sequencing captured expressed TCRB transcripts. Using immunoSEQ multiplex PCR, the repertoire was profiled, and TCRdb retains in-frame clones only, with some absent. The table records some 150,000 clones, 9.5% to 10% of them present only once. Averaging approximately 0.11 L, one heparinised blood draw came from each individual donor. A CD45RO/CCR7/CD25/CD127/CD95/CD27 panel sorted naive, central memory, regulatory and stem cell-like memory CD4+ cells. This sample stems from a study of beta chain features in type 1 diabetes.

The source of this sequence is a woman between 40 and 55 years old in good health. Sequences were obtained from central memory CD4+ T cells from blood. This chain connects TRBV19 to TRBJ2-3; 13 nucleotides match TRBD2. In DNA form, the CDR3 reads TGTGCCAGTAGTCTTAGGACTAGCGGGGGCCGCACAGATACGCAGTATTTT. It codes for CASSLRTSGGRTDTQYF. The variable domain in full, completed from reference TRBV19 and TRBJ2-3, reads DGGITQSPKYLFRKEGQNVTLSCEQNLNHDAMYWYRQDPGQGLRLIYYSQIVNDFQKGDIAEGYSVSREKKESFPLTVTSAQKNPTAFYLCASSLRTSGGRTDTQYFGPGTRLTVL.